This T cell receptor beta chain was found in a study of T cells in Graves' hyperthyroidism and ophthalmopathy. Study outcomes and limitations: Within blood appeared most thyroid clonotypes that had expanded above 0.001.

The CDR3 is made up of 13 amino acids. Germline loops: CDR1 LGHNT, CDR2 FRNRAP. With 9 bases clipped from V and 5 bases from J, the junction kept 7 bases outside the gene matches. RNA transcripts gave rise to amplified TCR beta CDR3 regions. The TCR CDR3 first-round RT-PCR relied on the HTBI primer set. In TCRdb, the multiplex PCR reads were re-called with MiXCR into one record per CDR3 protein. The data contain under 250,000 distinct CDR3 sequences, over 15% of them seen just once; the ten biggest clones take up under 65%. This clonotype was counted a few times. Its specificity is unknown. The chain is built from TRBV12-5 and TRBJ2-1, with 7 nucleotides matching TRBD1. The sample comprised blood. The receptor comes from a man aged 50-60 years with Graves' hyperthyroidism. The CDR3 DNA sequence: TGTGCTAGCACGACAGGGCGGGACAATGAGCAGTTCTTC. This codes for CASTTGRDNEQFF.